Described below is a single T cell receptor beta chain sequence and its context. Its target is unknown. This specimen comes from a study of T cells after yellow fever vaccination. Germline V CDR1 and CDR2: MNHEY, SMNVEV (reference sequence). CDR3 length: 16 amino acids. With 3 bases removed from V and 0 bases from J, the gap between germline ends came to 14 bases. Study observations and caveats: A limited proportion of clonotypes was detected within both the CD4 and CD8 compartments. Weaker, the secondary response peaked sooner, at day 5 versus 15.

Making TCR cDNA involved 5'RACE template switching, which added UMIs and a universal primer site. In TCRdb, the 5' RACE reads were re-called with MiXCR into one record per CDR3 protein. The sample lists under 350,000 distinct CDR3 sequences; approximately 4% were seen once. This chain links TRBV27 with TRBJ1-1; tentatively, D is TRBD1 (5 bases). Sequenced here: PBMCs, sampled 5 days after the yellow fever booster vaccination. This TCR was recovered from a man between 18 and 29 years old who received the YFV17D yellow fever vaccine. The chain's CDR3 is CASSLGGGTMNTEAFF. In DNA form, the CDR3 reads TGTGCCAGCAGTTTGGGGGGGGGTACAATGAACACTGAAGCTTTCTTT.